The 14 T cell receptor beta chains listed next were all sequenced from one sample in a study of blood T cell repertoires in COVID-19. Sequencing was performed with immunoSEQ multiplex PCR; in TCRdb, only in-frame clones are kept and a portion is missing. Of around 94,000 clones listed, around four fifths are singletons. The sample was peripheral blood. Receptors were obtained from a man over 45 with acute or convalescent COVID-19.

V usage is TRBV12-3 or TRBV12-4 and J usage is TRBJ1-5; D perhaps matches TRBD1 (6 bases). The CDR3 contains 13 residues. With 5 bases removed from V and 8 bases from J, the gap between germline ends came to 13 bases. CDR3 loop: CASSIDRSKPQHF. The CDR3 DNA reads as TGTGCCAGCAGTATCGACAGGAGCAAGCCCCAGCATTTT.

The rearrangement links TRBV30 to TRBJ2-3; D is uncertain. V was pared by 1 base and J by 6 bases, with 5 bases between. Per germline, CDR1 GTSNPN and CDR2 SVGIG (reference sequence). The CDR3 consists of 11 residues. The CDR3 DNA follows: TGTGCCTGGAGTGCCGGGGATACGCAGTATTTT. Protein sequence: CAWSAGDTQYF. Based on the CDR3 plus reference TRBV30 and TRBJ2-3, the full variable domain is SQTIHQWPATLVQPVGSPLSLECTVEGTSNPNLYWYRQAAGRGLQLLFYSVGIGQISSEVPQNLSASRPQDRQFILSSKKLLLSDSGFYLCAWSAGDTQYFGPGTRLTVL.

The CDR3 bases are TGCGCCAGCAGCTTCACAGGGGAAAGCCGCTACGAGCAGTACTTC. Translated, it gives CASSFTGESRYEQYF. This chain links TRBV5-1 with TRBJ2-7, with 7 bases identical to TRBD1. The CDR3 sequence is 15 residues long. Germline trimming cut 2 bases from V and 3 bases from J; bases unmatched to any gene: 8. Per the germline V gene, CDR1 is SGHRS and CDR2 is YFSETQ.

Here the CDR3 DNA reads TGTGCCAGCAGCCCCGATACCTCTCGGTCAGATACGCAGTATTTT. It translates to CASSPDTSRSDTQYF. The rearrangement links TRBV13 to TRBJ2-3, with D hard to call. This CDR3 contains 15 residues. Trimming took off 5 bases at V and 4 bases at J, with 16 bases between the two ends. CDR1 PRHDT and CDR2 FYEKMQ come from the germline V gene (reference sequence).

This sequence joins TRBV9 and TRBJ2-1, with a possible D match to TRBD2 (5 bases). Germline V CDR1 and CDR2: SGDLS, YYNGEE. The CDR3 length is 15 residues. Trimming cost V 0 bases and J 3 bases, with 10 bases left between them. CDR3 loop: CASSVDGEYYNEQFF. The CDR3 DNA sequence: TGTGCCAGCAGCGTAGACGGGGAATACTACAATGAGCAGTTCTTC.

This clone showed up just once. The V gene is TRBV4-2, the J gene TRBJ1-1; D might be TRBD1 (5 bases). The CDR3 length is 16 residues. V shed 1 base and J shed 1 base, with 13 bases lying between them. Germline V gene lookup returns CDR1 LGHNA and CDR2 YNFKEQ. Here the CDR3 DNA reads TGTGCCAGCAGCCAAGTCTCCGCAGGGCCGAACACTGAAGCTTTCTTT. It translates to CASSQVSAGPNTEAFF.

This chain joins TRBV4-3 and TRBJ2-5; possibly TRBD2 for D (7 bases). This CDR3 contains 15 residues. Between the trimmed V and J ends, which lost 4 bases and 3 bases, there was a span of 15 bases. Germline loops: CDR1 LGHNA, CDR2 YSLEER. The DNA of the CDR3 is TGCGCCAGCAGCCCTCTCTGGGGGGGCAAAGAGACCCAGTACTTC. This encodes CASSPLWGGKETQYF.

J is TRBJ1-3 and V is TRBV7-2; a weak D match, TRBD1 (5 bases). Germline V gene data show CDR1 as SGHTA and CDR2 as FQGNSA. Trimming removed 1 base from V and 8 bases from J, with 15 bases in between. This CDR3 has 15 residues. CDR3: CASSLGLGEGYTIYF. The CDR3, as DNA: TGTGCCAGCAGCTTAGGTCTCGGGGAGGGGTACACCATATATTTT. Together with reference TRBV7-2 and TRBJ1-3, the CDR3 gives the full variable domain: GAGVSQSPSNKVTEKGKDVELRCDPISGHTALYWYRQSLGQGLEFLIYFQGNSAPDKSGLPSDRFSAERTGGSVSTLTIQRTQQEDSAVYLCASSLGLGEGYTIYFGEGSWLTVV.

This rearrangement joins TRBV4-2 to TRBJ2-6; TRBD2 matches at 13 bases. Germline CDR1 is LGHNA and CDR2 is YNFKEQ. V shed 1 base, J shed 2 bases, and the junction held 5 bases outside the gene matches. The CDR3 is made up of 19 amino acids. The CDR3 loop is CASSQVATSGRTGANVLTF. CDR3 nucleotides: TGTGCCAGCAGCCAAGTAGCGACTAGCGGGAGGACTGGGGCCAACGTCCTGACTTTC.

The V and J genes are TRBV10-3 and TRBJ2-1; D is perhaps TRBD2 (6 bases). The germline V gene has CDR1 ENHRY and CDR2 SYGVKD. This CDR3 comprises 13 residues. The V end was cut by 7 bases, the J end by 8 bases, with 15 bases between. The CDR3 region is CAITLAPTDEQFF. The CDR3 DNA follows: TGTGCCATCACTCTAGCGCCAACGGATGAGCAGTTCTTC.

The chain links TRBV9 to TRBJ1-5; 10 nucleotides agree with TRBD1. The trim removed 0 bases at V and 3 bases at J, leaving 3 bases unmatched. CDR3 length: 16 amino acids. The germline V gene encodes CDR1 SGDLS and CDR2 YYNGEE. CDR3 sequence reads: CASSVGDRGLNQPQHF. In DNA form, the CDR3 reads TGTGCCAGCAGCGTAGGGGACAGGGGACTCAATCAGCCCCAGCATTTT.

The chain links TRBV7-2 to TRBJ2-1; no firm D call. CDR3 length equals 13 residues. Germline values: CDR1 SGHTA, CDR2 FQGNSA. V was shortened by 6 bases and J by 0 bases, with 6 bases between the two germline ends. The CDR3 here is CASRESSYNEQFF. CDR3 sequence (DNA): TGTGCCAGCAGGGAGAGCTCCTACAATGAGCAGTTCTTC.

This chain links TRBV19 with TRBJ1-5; a possible D gene is TRBD1 (6 bases). The germline gives CDR1 LNHDA, CDR2 SQIVND (reference sequence). Trimming removed 8 bases at V and 3 bases at J, with 8 bases between. The CDR3 sequence is 12 residues long. The CDR3: CASRTVNQPQHF. The DNA of the CDR3 is TGTGCCAGTCGGACAGTCAATCAGCCCCAGCATTTT.

The V call is TRBV28, the J call TRBJ1-2; no clear D gene. Germline V lookup: CDR1 MDHEN, CDR2 SYDVKM. V lost 7 bases and J lost 7, with 16 bases in between. The CDR3 runs 13 residues. CDR3 nucleotide sequence: TGTGCCAGCATCTCCGGTCCCGTCGGTGGCTACACCTTC. Protein product: CASISGPVGGYTF.